The 18 T cell receptor beta chains presented below share a single source sample, sequenced in a study of blood T cell repertoires in COVID-19. The table came from immunoSEQ multiplex PCR; TCRdb's copy has only in-frame clones and leaves some out. The sample includes tens of thousands of clones, about 82% seen only once; the top ten take more than 7.5%. Sequenced input: peripheral blood. These receptors were collected from an elderly man with active COVID-19.

This chain connects TRBV29-1 to TRBJ1-2; 12 positions match TRBD1. V shed 6 bases and J 6 bases; nucleotides not matched to a gene: 11. This CDR3 has 15 residues. The germline V gene has CDR1 SQVTM and CDR2 ANQGSEA. Here the CDR3 DNA reads TGCAGCGTAGCCGGGACAGGGGGCAAGCCCGATGGCTACACCTTC. Its translation is CSVAGTGGKPDGYTF.

The chain is built from TRBV6-5 and TRBJ2-1; 12 nucleotides match TRBD2. Germline CDR1 MNHEY, CDR2 SVGAGI. The CDR3 runs 16 residues. Germline trimming cut 0 bases from V and 5 bases from J; bases unmatched to any gene: 2. The DNA for the CDR3 is TGTGCCAGCAGTTACTCTGGACTAGCGGGGAACAATGAGCAGTTCTTC. It encodes CASSYSGLAGNNEQFF.

The sample holds one count of this clone. The chain recombines TRBV5-1 with TRBJ1-2; D might be TRBD1 (6 bases). The CDR3 sequence is 14 residues long. CDR1 and CDR2 (germline): SGHRS, YFSETQ. Trimming removed 0 bases from V and 2 bases from J, with 8 bases in between. The CDR3 bases are TGCGCCAGCAGCTTGGGGACAGCCAACTATGGCTACACCTTC. This gives the protein CASSLGTANYGYTF.

The V and J genes are TRBV19 and TRBJ2-7; 7 nucleotides line up with TRBD2. CDR3 length: 16 residues. Losses at the gene ends were 1 base for V and 0 bases for J; bases not matched to a gene: 6. From germline, CDR1 is LNHDA and CDR2 SQIVND (reference sequence). CDR3 amino acids: CASSIARGDYSYEQYF. The CDR3 bases are TGTGCCAGTAGTATAGCCCGGGGGGACTACTCCTACGAGCAGTACTTC.

This chain links TRBV5-1 with TRBJ1-1; 8 nucleotides align to TRBD1. CDR3 size: 15 residues. Germline CDR1 and CDR2: SGHRS and YFSETQ. Germline trimming cut 4 bases from V and 2 bases from J; bases unmatched to any gene: 7. This CDR3 reads CASSGGGQGNTEAFF. The CDR3 nucleotides read TGCGCCAGCAGCGGGGGCGGACAGGGCAACACTGAAGCTTTCTTT. The full variable domain, with the rest looked up from reference TRBV5-1 and TRBJ1-1, is KAGVTQTPRYLIKTRGQQVTLSCSPISGHRSVSWYQQTPGQGLQFLFEYFSETQRNKGNFPGRFSGRQFSNSRSEMNVSTLELGDSALYLCASSGGGQGNTEAFFGQGTRLTVV.

The chain uses TRBV7-7 and TRBJ2-5, with TRBD2 as a possible D gene (7 bases). The CDR3 runs to 13 residues. Germline V CDR1 and CDR2: SSHAT, FNYEAQ (reference sequence). Deletions cut 4 bases from V and 5 bases from J, with 11 bases between. The CDR3 reads CASSSGGLETQYF. The CDR3 region has the DNA TGTGCCAGCAGCTCGGGGGGCCTGGAGACCCAGTACTTC. Combining the CDR3 with reference TRBV7-7 and TRBJ2-5 gives the whole variable domain GAGVSQSPRYKVTKRGQDVTLRCDPISSHATLYWYQQALGQGPEFLTYFNYEAQPDKSGLPSDRFSAERPEGSISTLTIQRTEQRDSAMYRCASSSGGLETQYFGPGTRLLVL.

This chain connects TRBV5-1 to TRBJ2-1; unclear D gene. Trimming removed 0 bases at V and 1 base at J, with 8 bases between. The CDR3 runs 15 residues. Per the germline V gene, CDR1 is SGHRS and CDR2 is YFSETQ. The CDR3 DNA sequence: TGCGCCAGCAGCTTGGGCGGATTTTCCTACAATGAGCAGTTCTTC. Translated: CASSLGGFSYNEQFF.

This chain joins TRBV6-5 and TRBJ1-2; 9 bases align to TRBD1. V was pared by 6 bases and J by 5 bases, with 10 bases of the junction left unmatched. The germline gives CDR1 MNHEY, CDR2 SVGAGI. This CDR3 is 15 amino acids long. The CDR3 protein is CASRHRGQLPYGYTF. The CDR3 nucleotides read TGTGCCAGCAGACACAGGGGGCAACTACCGTATGGCTACACCTTC.

The chain links TRBV12-3 or TRBV12-4 to TRBJ1-2; D is unclear. The CDR3 spans 12 residues. Trimming removed 3 bases at V and 4 bases at J, with 6 bases between. CDR3 loop: CASSFRVYGYTF. The CDR3, as DNA: TGTGCCAGCAGTTTTCGTGTCTATGGCTACACCTTC.

The sample holds one count of this clone. The chain links TRBV7-9 to TRBJ2-6, with D unclear. The V gene's germline CDR1 is SEHNR and CDR2 FQNEAQ (reference sequence). V lost 5 bases and J lost 8, with 10 bases in between. CDR3 size: 13 residues. The CDR3 coding sequence is TGTGCCAGCAGCCCCTCCGGTTCCAACGTCCTGACTTTC. It encodes CASSPSGSNVLTF.

V is TRBV18 and J is TRBJ1-6; no clear D gene. V lost 6 bases, J lost 3 bases, and 12 bases lay in between. Germline CDR1 and CDR2: KGHSH and LQKENI. CDR3 length: 15 amino acids. In nucleotides, the CDR3 is TGTGCCAGCTCGCGATTAGGGAGCTATAATTCACCCCTCCACTTT. Protein product: CASSRLGSYNSPLHF.

The chain couples TRBV20-1 to TRBJ2-5; the D gene is possibly TRBD2 (7 bases). The germline V and J ends were trimmed by 3 bases and 7 bases, with 18 bases remaining between them. This CDR3 has 14 amino acids. Germline CDR1 reads DFQATT; CDR2 reads SNEGSKA (reference sequence). CDR3 in DNA: TGCAGTGCTAGTCGGGGGGCGCGTCGTGTGACCCAGTACTTC. Its translation is CSASRGARRVTQYF.

J is TRBJ1-1 and V is TRBV10-3; 7 bases match TRBD1. V shed 2 bases, J shed 3 bases, and the junction held 0 bases outside the gene matches. The CDR3 sequence is 13 residues long. Germline V gives CDR1 ENHRY, CDR2 SYGVKD. The CDR3 protein is CAISETGDTEAFF. The CDR3 nucleotides read TGTGCCATCAGTGAGACAGGGGACACTGAAGCTTTCTTT.

DNA of the CDR3: TGTGCCAGCAGCTTAAAATGGTCTAGCGGGGTTGATAAGTCCTACGAGCAGTACTTC. Encoded protein: CASSLKWSSGVDKSYEQYF. The chain uses TRBV7-3 and TRBJ2-7; 9 bases fit TRBD2. Germline V gene lookup returns CDR1 SGHTA and CDR2 FQGTGA. The CDR3 totals 19 residues. The V segment lost 1 base and the J segment 1 base; nucleotides outside the gene matches: 14.

V usage is TRBV5-5 and J usage is TRBJ1-2; 9 bases are a match to TRBD1. Germline-derived CDR1 and CDR2 are SGHKS and YYEKEE (reference sequence). V trimming: 6 bases; J trimming: 4 bases; junction bases outside the gene matches: 7. CDR3 length equals 14 residues. CDR3 region: CASTRDREVYGYTF. CDR3 in DNA: TGTGCCAGCACCCGGGACAGGGAGGTCTATGGCTACACCTTC.

The chain links TRBV6-2 or TRBV6-3 to TRBJ2-5; 7 positions match TRBD2. Germline loops: CDR1 MNHEY, CDR2 SVGEGT. V trimming: 2 bases; J trimming: 2 bases; junction bases outside the gene matches: 8. This CDR3 comprises 16 residues. CDR3 region: CASSYGSGSRQETQYF. CDR3 sequence (DNA): TGTGCCAGCAGTTACGGTAGCGGGTCACGACAAGAGACCCAGTACTTC.

The chain is built from TRBV20-1 and TRBJ2-7, with 9 bases that match TRBD1. This CDR3 region has 15 residues. The ends lost 3 bases at V and 4 bases at J; junction bases unmatched: 10. Looked up from germline, CDR1 is DFQATT and CDR2 is SNEGSKA (reference sequence). Here the CDR3 DNA reads TGCAGTGCTAGTAAACCGGGACAGGGAGCTTACGAGCAGTACTTC. As protein: CSASKPGQGAYEQYF.

This rearrangement joins TRBV9 to TRBJ2-7, with 14 bases lining up with TRBD2. The germline V gene has CDR1 SGDLS and CDR2 YYNGEE. V lost 3 bases to trimming and J lost 1 base; unmatched junction nucleotides: 6. The CDR3 loop spans 17 amino acids. CDR3 bases: TGTGCCAGCAGCGCCGGACTAGCGGGGGGACGATCCTACGAGCAGTACTTC. Translated, it gives CASSAGLAGGRSYEQYF.